This T cell receptor beta chain was captured in a study of blood T cell repertoires in COVID-19. Turning to the study itself: COVID-19 samples collected from the United States, Italy and Spain covered acute and convalescent phases. PBMCs, B-cell-depleted T cells, or T cells provided the cDNA or gDNA that made up the material.

V lost 3 bases and J 0 bases, leaving 12 bases between the germline ends. Germline lookup yields CDR1 SGDLS and CDR2 YYNGEE. CDR3 length equals 16 residues. Study processing details: Quantification of nucleated cells was approximated via reference gene primer amplification. The assay was immunoSEQ multiplex PCR, and TCRdb's table has in-frame clones only and misses some. Clone size and V and J calls were adopted from that table, with D and trimming inferred from the DNA. The profile shows about 150,000 clones, around 82% of them singletons. Input material: peripheral blood. The rearrangement links TRBV9 to TRBJ2-2; D might be TRBD1 (6 bases). This sequence was found in an elderly woman with acute or convalescent COVID-19. The CDR3 spells CASSEGQKSNTGELFF. CDR3 sequence (DNA): TGTGCCAGCAGCGAAGGACAGAAATCGAACACCGGGGAGCTGTTTTTT.